This TCR beta chain was sequenced for a study of T cells after yellow fever vaccination (dated by TCRdb to about 2019). With respect to the entire study: Libraries from fractions with low cell numbers were prepared with the SMART-Seq v4 Ultra Low Input RNA kit. To follow T-cell clones before and after both primary and booster YFV17D yellow fever vaccination, bulk TCR alpha and beta repertoires underwent longitudinal sequencing. Two healthy male donors, one aged 18 to 30 and one aged 30 to 40 years, were included in the cohort. Blood was drawn at multiple timepoints before and after primary and secondary immunization, with bulk PBMC replicates and cell subsets isolated.

This specimen's treatment or condition label, interpreted: live attenuated yellow fever vaccine strain. PBMCs were isolated from peripheral blood using a standard Ficoll-Paque protocol. Dynabeads CD4 and CD8 positive selection kits were used to isolate the CD4 and CD8 T-cell fractions. TriZol was used to extract RNA from bulk PBMCs, CD4 and CD8 fractions, and dextramer-positive and dextramer-negative fractions. TCR cDNA was made using 5'RACE template switching, a step that added a universal primer site and unique molecular identifiers. Priming for cDNA synthesis came from both the TCR alpha and TCR beta constant segments. Libraries were amplified in two PCR steps, with sample barcodes and sequencing adapters added in the second step. Sequencing of the libraries was done on either Illumina HiSeq 2500 (2x100 bp) or NovaSeq (2x150 bp). The study's own analysis went as follows. MIGEC was used to demultiplex reads and collapse the reads into UMI consensus sequences, and MiXCR was used for V(D)J alignment. Using edgeR on replicate PBMC samples, clonotypes were called vaccine-responding if FDR was below 0.01 and the log2 fold change was above 5 up to day 15. Bulk clonotypes were assigned CD4 or CD8 identity according to which sequenced CD4 or CD8 repertoire held them at higher abundance. TCRdb handled the public reads itself, with Q25 trimming in fastp and clone calling in MiXCR, and kept productive beta chains. Every CDR3 protein is listed once, alongside the most common genes and DNA of its rows. TCRdb, not the authors, supplied the V and J calls. For this sample the table gives over 150,000 distinct CDR3 sequences, of which 6% to 7.5% were detected only once. The ten largest clonotypes hold 2.5% to 3% of the sample.

The CDR3 measures 16 amino acids from cysteine to phenylalanine. Just CDR3 DNA is preserved here, 48 bases in frame from base 1. V is reduced by 1 base and J by 6 bases, leaving a spacing of 17 bases between them. Sequences SGHRS (CDR1) and YFSETQ (CDR2) are obtained from the germline V gene. Overall study results and their limits: Most clones expanded after primary vaccination (almost 97% of CD4 and roughly 90% of CD8) were re-detected after the booster, suggesting that broad memory maintenance occurred. A small share of clonotypes occurred in both CD4 and CD8 compartments, likely arising from convergent recombination. Compared with the primary T-cell response, the secondary T-cell response was faster but weaker, reaching its peak on day 5 rather than on day 15. Only a couple of donors were included in the study, so the extent to which the findings can be generalized is limited. Because abundant contaminating clonotypes from the bulk population could be contained in FACS-sorted repertoires, computational filtering was required.

This clonotype showed up just a few times. Its target antigen remains unknown. Qualities for individual bases were not recorded, and no much larger clone is one base off. The specimen was CD4+ T cells sorted from PBMCs, collected 4 to 6 days after the first yellow fever vaccination. Here the chain combines TRBV5-1 and TRBJ2-1; the D segment might be TRBD1 or TRBD2, since each matches 6 bases. The TCR sequence derives from a man younger than 35 who received the YFV17D yellow fever vaccine. The DNA is TGCGCCAGCAGCTTGTCCGGGGGCAAAAGAGGCAATGAGCAGTTCTTC. It is translated as CASSLSGGKRGNEQFF.